Included here is one T cell receptor beta chain sequence, with context. The antigen is unknown. Here immunoSEQ multiplex PCR was the method, and the copy in TCRdb shows in-frame clones only, minus some. The data contain 95,000 to 110,000 clones, 89% of them singletons. The length of the CDR3 is 17 residues. This sample is part of a study of T cell responses to AZD1222 COVID-19 vaccine. Study-level information: Pooled samples include second doses given at about 4 or 12 weeks. General study points: Donors were chiefly white British, with a greater number of females, and clonal diversity was perhaps underestimated. Within unmutated variant regions lay the reported targets of nearly half of spike-specific TCRs. Receipt of two AZD1222 doses was followed by a rise in Spike-specific TCR breadth and depth.

This chain joins TRBV12-2 and TRBJ2-7. TRBV12-2 constitutes a pseudogene. The sample consisted of peripheral blood, taken on day 0 of AZD1222 vaccination. The TCR comes from an adult in good health. The CDR3 coding sequence is TGTGCAAGTCGCTTATTTAGTAATGGGACGCCAGCCTACGAGCAGTACTTC. Protein product: CASRLFSNGTPAYEQYF.